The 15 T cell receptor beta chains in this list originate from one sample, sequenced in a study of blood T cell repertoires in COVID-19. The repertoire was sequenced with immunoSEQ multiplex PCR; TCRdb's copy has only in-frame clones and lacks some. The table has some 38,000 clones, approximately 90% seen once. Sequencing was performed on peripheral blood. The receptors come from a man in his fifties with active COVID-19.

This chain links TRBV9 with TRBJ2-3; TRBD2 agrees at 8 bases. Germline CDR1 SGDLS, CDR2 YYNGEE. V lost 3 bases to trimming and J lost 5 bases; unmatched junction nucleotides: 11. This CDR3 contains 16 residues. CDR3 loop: CASSATSGGGGDTQYF. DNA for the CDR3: TGTGCCAGCAGCGCCACTAGCGGAGGTGGGGGAGATACGCAGTATTTT.

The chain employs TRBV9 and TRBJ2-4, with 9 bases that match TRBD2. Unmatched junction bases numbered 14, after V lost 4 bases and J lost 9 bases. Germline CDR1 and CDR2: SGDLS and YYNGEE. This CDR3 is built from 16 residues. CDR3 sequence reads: CASSPSRGLASGIQYF. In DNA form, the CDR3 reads TGTGCCAGCAGCCCTTCCAGGGGACTAGCCAGTGGCATTCAGTACTTC.

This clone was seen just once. The CDR3 loop reads CASSTGLAGLSTDTQYF. CDR3 coding DNA: TGCGCCAGCAGCACCGGACTAGCGGGACTAAGCACAGATACGCAGTATTTT. The chain uses TRBV5-1 and TRBJ2-3, with TRBD2 identical over 12 bases. The CDR3 covers 17 residues. V gave up 4 bases and J gave up 0 bases; unmatched junction bases: 6. Germline-derived CDR1 and CDR2 are SGHRS and YFSETQ.

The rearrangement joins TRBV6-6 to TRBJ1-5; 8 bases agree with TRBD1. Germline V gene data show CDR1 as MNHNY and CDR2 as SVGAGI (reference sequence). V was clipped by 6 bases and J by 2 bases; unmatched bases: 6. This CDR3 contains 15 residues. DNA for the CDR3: TGTGCCAGCAGCAGGGACAGGTGGGGCAATCAGCCCCAGCATTTT. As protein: CASSRDRWGNQPQHF.

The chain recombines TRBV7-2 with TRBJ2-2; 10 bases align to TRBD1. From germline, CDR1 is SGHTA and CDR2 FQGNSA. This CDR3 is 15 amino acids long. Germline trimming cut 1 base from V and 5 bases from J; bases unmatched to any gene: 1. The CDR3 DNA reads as TGTGCCAGCAGCTTAGAGGGACAGGGGACCGGGGAGCTGTTTTTT. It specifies CASSLEGQGTGELFF.

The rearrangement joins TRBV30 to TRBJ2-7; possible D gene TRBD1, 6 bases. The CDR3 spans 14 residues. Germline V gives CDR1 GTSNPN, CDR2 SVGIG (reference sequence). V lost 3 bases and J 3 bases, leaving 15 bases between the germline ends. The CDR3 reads CAWRPGDGHYEQYF. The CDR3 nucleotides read TGTGCCTGGAGGCCAGGGGACGGCCACTACGAGCAGTACTTC.

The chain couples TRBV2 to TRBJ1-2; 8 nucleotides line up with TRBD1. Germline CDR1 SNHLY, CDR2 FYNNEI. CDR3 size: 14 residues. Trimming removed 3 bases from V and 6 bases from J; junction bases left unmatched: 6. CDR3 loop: CASSDRGRGNGYTF. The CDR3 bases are TGTGCCAGCAGTGACAGGGGGCGCGGGAATGGCTACACCTTC.

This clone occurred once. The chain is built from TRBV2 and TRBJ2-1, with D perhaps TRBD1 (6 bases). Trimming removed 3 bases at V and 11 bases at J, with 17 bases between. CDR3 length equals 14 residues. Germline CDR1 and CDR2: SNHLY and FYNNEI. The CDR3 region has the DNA TGTGCCAGCAGTGAGTCGCAGGGGACAATGAAGCAGTTCTTC. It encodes CASSESQGTMKQFF.

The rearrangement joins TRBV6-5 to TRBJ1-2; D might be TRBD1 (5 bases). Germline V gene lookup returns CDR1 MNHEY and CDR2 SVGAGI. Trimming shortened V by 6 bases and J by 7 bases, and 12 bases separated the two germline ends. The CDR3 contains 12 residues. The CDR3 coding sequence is TGTGCCAGCAGGGAGGGGAGCGTTGGCTACACCTTC. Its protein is CASREGSVGYTF.

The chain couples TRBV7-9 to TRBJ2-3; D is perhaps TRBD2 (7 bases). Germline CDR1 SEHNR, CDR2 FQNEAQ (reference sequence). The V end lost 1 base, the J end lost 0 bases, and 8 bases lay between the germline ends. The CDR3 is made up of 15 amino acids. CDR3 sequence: CASSLEGGSTDTQYF. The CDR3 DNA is TGTGCCAGCAGCTTAGAGGGGGGGAGCACAGATACGCAGTATTTT. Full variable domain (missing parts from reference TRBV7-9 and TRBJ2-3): DTGVSQNPRHKITKRGQNVTFRCDPISEHNRLYWYRQTLGQGPEFLTYFQNEAQLEKSRLLSDRFSAERPKGSFSTLEIQRTEQGDSAMYLCASSLEGGSTDTQYFGPGTRLTVL.

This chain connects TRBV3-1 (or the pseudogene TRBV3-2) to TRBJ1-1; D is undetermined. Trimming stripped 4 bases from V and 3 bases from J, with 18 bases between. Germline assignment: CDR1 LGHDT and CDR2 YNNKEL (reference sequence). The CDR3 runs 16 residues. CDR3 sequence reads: CASSPPTSRGDTEAFF. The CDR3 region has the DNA TGTGCCAGCAGCCCTCCGACTTCTCGAGGAGACACTGAAGCTTTCTTT.

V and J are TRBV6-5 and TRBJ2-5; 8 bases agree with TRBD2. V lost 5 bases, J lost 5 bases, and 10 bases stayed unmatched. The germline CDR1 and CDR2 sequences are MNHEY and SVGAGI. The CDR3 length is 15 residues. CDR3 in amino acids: CASSRVAGTPETQYF. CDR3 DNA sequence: TGTGCCAGCAGTCGAGTAGCGGGAACACCGGAGACCCAGTACTTC.

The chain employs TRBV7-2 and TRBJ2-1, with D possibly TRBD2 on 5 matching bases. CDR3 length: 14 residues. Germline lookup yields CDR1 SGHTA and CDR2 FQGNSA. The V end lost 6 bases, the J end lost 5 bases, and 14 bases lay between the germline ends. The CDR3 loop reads CASSRGAEDNEQFF. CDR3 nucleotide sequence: TGTGCCAGCAGTCGGGGAGCGGAGGACAATGAGCAGTTCTTC.

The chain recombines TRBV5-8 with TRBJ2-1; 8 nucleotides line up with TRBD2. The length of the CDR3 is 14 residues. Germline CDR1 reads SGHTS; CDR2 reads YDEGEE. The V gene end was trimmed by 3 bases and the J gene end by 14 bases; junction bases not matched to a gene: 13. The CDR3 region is CASSSQGGGPKKFF. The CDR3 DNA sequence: TGTGCCAGCAGCTCCCAGGGCGGGGGGCCGAAGAAGTTCTTC.

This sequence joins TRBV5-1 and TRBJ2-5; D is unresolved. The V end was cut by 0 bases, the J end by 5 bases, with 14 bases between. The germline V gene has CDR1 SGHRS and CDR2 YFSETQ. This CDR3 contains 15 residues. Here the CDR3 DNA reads TGCGCCAGCAGCTTGGGACCCACGGCGGAGGAGACCCAGTACTTC. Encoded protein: CASSLGPTAEETQYF.